These 6 T cell receptor beta chains were all obtained from the same sample, sequenced in a study of PD-1 blockade in classical Hodgkin lymphoma. Following autologous stem cell transplantation, relapse occurred in every patient, and exposure to brentuximab vedotin varied. Assay: immunoSEQ multiplex PCR; the TCRdb copy retains only in-frame clones and omits some. The repertoire consists of about 97,000 clones, with approximately 88% occurring once and the leading ten covering 10% to 15%. The sequencing here drew on peripheral blood mononuclear cells (PBMCs), taken at baseline. Every receptor here comes from a human donor with classical Hodgkin lymphoma.

The chain recombines TRBV5-1 with TRBJ2-7; perhaps TRBD1 as D (6 bases). Per germline, CDR1 SGHRS and CDR2 YFSETQ. V lost 5 bases and J 5 bases, leaving 20 bases between the germline ends. The CDR3 consists of 15 residues. CDR3 sequence reads: CASSFTTGIQDEQYF. CDR3 coding DNA: TGCGCCAGCAGTTTTACCACAGGGATTCAAGACGAGCAGTACTTC.

The V call is TRBV4-1, the J call TRBJ2-7; TRBD2 agrees at 16 bases. V dropped 4 bases and J dropped 9; count of bases not matched to a gene: 9. This CDR3 contains 16 residues. The V gene's germline CDR1 is MGHRA and CDR2 YSYEKL. CDR3 amino acids: CASSLGTSGRVGRQYF. Here the CDR3 DNA reads TGCGCCAGCAGCCTCGGGACTAGCGGGAGGGTGGGTCGGCAGTACTTC.

This CDR3 is CASSLGLAVNTDTQYF. The CDR3 DNA is TGCGCCAGCAGCTTGGGGCTAGCGGTGAACACAGATACGCAGTATTTT. The chain recombines TRBV5-1 with TRBJ2-3, with 7 positions matching TRBD2. Looked up from germline, CDR1 is SGHRS and CDR2 is YFSETQ. Trimming at V came to 0 bases and at J to 2 bases, leaving 6 bases not matched to a gene. The length of the CDR3 is 16 residues.

This clone was recorded at least ten times. The CDR3 loop reads CASIGQLQETQYF. CDR3 DNA sequence: TGTGCCAGCATTGGACAGCTCCAAGAGACCCAGTACTTC. The rearrangement uses TRBV6-1 and TRBJ2-5; D perhaps matches TRBD1 (6 bases). Germline loops: CDR1 MNHNS, CDR2 SASEGT. The germline V and J ends were trimmed by 7 bases and 1 base, with 10 bases remaining between them. The CDR3 is 13 amino acids.

The V and J genes are TRBV5-4 and TRBJ2-7; the D is unclear. Deletions cut 4 bases from V and 1 base from J, with 15 bases between. The CDR3 totals 15 residues. Germline V gene sequence: CDR1 SGHNT, CDR2 YYREEE (reference sequence). In nucleotides, the CDR3 is TGTGCCAGCAGCACCGCAGGCGGAGCGTCCTACGAGCAGTACTTC. Its translation is CASSTAGGASYEQYF.

V is TRBV11-3 and J is TRBJ1-3, with D possibly TRBD1 on 5 matching bases. Germline V lookup: CDR1 SGHNT, CDR2 YENEEA. The CDR3 spans 14 residues. Trimming took 0 bases from V and 3 from J, leaving 6 bases between them. DNA for the CDR3: TGTGCCAGCAGCTTAGACAGGGTTGGAAACACCATATATTTT. Protein sequence: CASSLDRVGNTIYF.